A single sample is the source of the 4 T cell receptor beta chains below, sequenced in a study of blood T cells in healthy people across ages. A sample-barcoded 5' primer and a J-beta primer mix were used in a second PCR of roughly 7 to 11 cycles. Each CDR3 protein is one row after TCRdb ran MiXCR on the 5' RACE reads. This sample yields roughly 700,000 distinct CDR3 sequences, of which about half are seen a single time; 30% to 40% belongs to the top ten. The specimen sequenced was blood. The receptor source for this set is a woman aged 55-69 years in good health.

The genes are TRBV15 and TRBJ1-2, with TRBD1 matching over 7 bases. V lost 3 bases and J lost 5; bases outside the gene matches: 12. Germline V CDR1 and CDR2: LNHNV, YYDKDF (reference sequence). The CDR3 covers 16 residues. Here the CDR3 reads CATSSPGTAGEYGYTF. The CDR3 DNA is TGTGCCACCAGCAGTCCAGGGACAGCCGGGGAGTATGGCTACACCTTC. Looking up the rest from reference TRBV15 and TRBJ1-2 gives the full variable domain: DAMVIQNPRYQVTQFGKPVTLSCSQTLNHNVMYWYQQKSSQAPKLLFHYYDKDFNNEADTPDNFQSRRPNTSFCFLDIRSPGLGDTAMYLCATSSPGTAGEYGYTFGSGTRLTVV.

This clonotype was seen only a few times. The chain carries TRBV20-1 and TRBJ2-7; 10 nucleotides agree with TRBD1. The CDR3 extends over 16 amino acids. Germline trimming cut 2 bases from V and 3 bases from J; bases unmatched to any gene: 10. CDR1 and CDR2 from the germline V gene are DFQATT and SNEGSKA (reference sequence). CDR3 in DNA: TGCAGTGCTAGAAGTGCCACGGGACAGGGGTTCTACGAGCAGTACTTC. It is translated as CSARSATGQGFYEQYF.

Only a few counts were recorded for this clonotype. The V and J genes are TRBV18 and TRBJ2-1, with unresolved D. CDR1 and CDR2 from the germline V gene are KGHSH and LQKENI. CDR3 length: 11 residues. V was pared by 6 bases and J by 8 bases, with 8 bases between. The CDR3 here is CASSRYDEQFF. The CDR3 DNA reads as TGTGCCAGCTCCAGGTATGATGAGCAGTTCTTC.

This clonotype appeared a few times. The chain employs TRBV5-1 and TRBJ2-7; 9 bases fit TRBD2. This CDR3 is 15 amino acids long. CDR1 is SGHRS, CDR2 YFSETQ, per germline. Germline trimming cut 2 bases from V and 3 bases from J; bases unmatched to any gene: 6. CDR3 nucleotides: TGCGCCAGCAGCTTACGGGCTAGCGGGATCTACGAGCAGTACTTC. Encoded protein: CASSLRASGIYEQYF.